This T cell receptor (beta chain) is from a study of PD-1 blockade in classical Hodgkin lymphoma (TCRdb year 2020). Regarding the complete study: Nivolumab dosing was 3 mg/kg intravenously every 2 weeks, continuing until either disease progression or unacceptable toxicity. The study used CyTOF and TCR beta sequencing to define a peripheral blood immune signature of response to PD-1 blockade in classical Hodgkin lymphoma.

As for this clone: Which antigen it targets is not known. The record has no base qualities; no much larger clone is one base away.

Study-level results and caveats: CD4+ but not CD8+ TCR diversity rose significantly by C4D1 (p=0.0027 vs p=0.16), most apparent in complete responders (p=0.02). Patients starting nivolumab less than 1 year after ASCT had lower diversity and were excluded from later analyses to avoid confounding by immune reconstitution. Baseline TCR diversity was reported to be lower in newly diagnosed patients than in healthy donors and to be lower still in relapsed/refractory patients. The study was limited to a single clinical trial cohort, and causes of repertoire differences, possibly disease activity or prior therapy, remained undefined. Among trial patients, those achieving complete response had baseline diversity similar to that of newly diagnosed patients, while diversity was significantly lower in partial responders and progressors.

The germline V end is reduced by 3 bases and the J end by 6 bases; junction bases left unmatched: 13. There are 16 amino acids in the CDR3, from cysteine to phenylalanine inclusive. Just CDR3 DNA is preserved here, 48 bases in frame from base 1. CDR1 and CDR2, looked up from the germline V gene, are LGHNT and FRNRAP. Per the publication, the time point label means: cycle 4 day 1 (C4D1), after 5 to 7 weeks of nivolumab. Every trial patient had relapsed following autologous stem cell transplantation, and prior brentuximab vedotin exposure was what differed among cohorts A, B and C. The trial cohort included 50 or so patients with relapsed/refractory classical Hodgkin lymphoma, and each patient had a best overall response of complete response, partial response or progressive disease. In the multi-cohort phase II CheckMate 205 trial, trial patients received single-agent nivolumab. An independent review committee assessed best overall response using the 2007 International Working Group response criteria. Trial PBMCs were collected just before the start of nivolumab (C1D1) and during therapy at cycle 2 day 1 and cycle 4 day 1. Peripheral blood was collected in 8 mL Vacutainer Cell Preparation Tubes, from which PBMCs were isolated by centrifugation and then cryopreserved.

Genomic DNA was isolated using the Qiagen DNeasy kit from unsorted PBMCs as well as from negatively selected CD4+ and CD8+ fractions. TCR beta CDR3 regions were amplified by immunoSEQ multiplex PCR using primers annealing to V and J segments. Amplification bias was minimized using a synthetic immune receptor repertoire, and residual bias was removed computationally after sequencing. In the paper's pipeline: Custom Python scripts were used to quantify repertoire diversity as the Shannon entropy index. The unsorted, CD4+ and CD8+ repertoires were each analyzed separately, with the exception of combined analyses, where CD4+ and CD8+ sequences were merged in silico. Clonal expansion was defined as at least a 2-fold frequency increase after treatment relative to C1D1, with a pseudocount of 0.5 for undetected baseline clones. Clones with 0 or 1 copy at C1D1 were classified as singleton clones, and clones with 2 or more copies were classified as non-singleton clones. Clones expanded in unsorted samples were annotated as CD4+, CD8+ or unknown by matching protein sequences in sorted samples from the same patient. Wilcoxon tests were applied to paired samples to test diversity changes from C1D1 to C4D1. TCRdb re-hosts the immuneACCESS table, in-frame sequences only. Its copies lack some clones; in the studies checked, an unresolved V gene accounts for under half of them, and the cause for the rest is not known. D and trimming were read from the DNA, whereas the V and J calls and clone size are those reported in that table. This sample has more than 90,000 clones in its table, and around 80% of those were observed once. The ten most abundant clones make up around 8.9% of the sample.

The specimen comprised peripheral blood mononuclear cells (PBMCs), sampled before the fourth cycle of nivolumab. This chain joins TRBV12-5 to TRBJ1-2; TRBD1 matches 7 bases in the middle. The sequence derives from a human donor with classical Hodgkin lymphoma. The DNA sequence is TGTGCTAGTGGTTTCCCACAGGGGAAGGGGGCGAATGGCTACACCTTC. Its translation reads: CASGFPQGKGANGYTF.